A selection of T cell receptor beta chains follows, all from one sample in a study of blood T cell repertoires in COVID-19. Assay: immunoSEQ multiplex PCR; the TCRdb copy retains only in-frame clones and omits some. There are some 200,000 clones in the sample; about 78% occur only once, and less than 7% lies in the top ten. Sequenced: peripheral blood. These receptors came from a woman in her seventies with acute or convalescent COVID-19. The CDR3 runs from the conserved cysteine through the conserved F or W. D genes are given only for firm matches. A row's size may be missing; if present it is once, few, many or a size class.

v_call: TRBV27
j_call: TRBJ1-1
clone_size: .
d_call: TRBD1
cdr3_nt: TGTGCCAGCAGTTTCCTAACTAAAAGGACAGGGGCGAACACTGAAGCTTTCTTT
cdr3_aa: CASSFLTKRTGANTEAFF

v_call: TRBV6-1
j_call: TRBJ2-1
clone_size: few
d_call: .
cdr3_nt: TGTGCCAGCAGTGAACGGGGGTTGAATGAGCAGTTCTTC
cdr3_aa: CASSERGLNEQFF

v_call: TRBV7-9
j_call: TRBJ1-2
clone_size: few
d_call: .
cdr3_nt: TGTGCCAGCAGCTCCGGAGGGAGGGTCGGCTATGGCTACACCTTC
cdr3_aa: CASSSGGRVGYGYTF

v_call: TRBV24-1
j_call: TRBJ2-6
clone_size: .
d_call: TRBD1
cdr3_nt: TGTGCCACCAGTTTAGGGGGCAGGGTTCCTGGGGCCAACGTCCTGACTTTC
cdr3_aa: CATSLGGRVPGANVLTF

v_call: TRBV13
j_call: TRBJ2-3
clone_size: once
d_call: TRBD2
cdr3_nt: TGTGCCAGCAGCTTAGGGTCCCGAAATAGCGGGGGGGATGATACGCAGTATTTT
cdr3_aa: CASSLGSRNSGGDDTQYF

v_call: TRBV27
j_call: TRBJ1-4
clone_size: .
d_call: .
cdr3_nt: TGTGCCAGCAGTTTAAGCGTCCTGGATAATGAAAAACTGTTTTTT
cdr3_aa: CASSLSVLDNEKLFF

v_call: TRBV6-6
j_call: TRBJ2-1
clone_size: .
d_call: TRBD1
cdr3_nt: TGTGCCAGCAGTATCCCGGGACAGGGTGAGCAGTTCTTC
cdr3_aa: CASSIPGQGEQFF

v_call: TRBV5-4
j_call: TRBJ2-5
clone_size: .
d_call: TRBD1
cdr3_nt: TGTGCCAGCAGCCACGACGGACAGGGAAAGACCCAGTACTTC
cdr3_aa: CASSHDGQGKTQYF

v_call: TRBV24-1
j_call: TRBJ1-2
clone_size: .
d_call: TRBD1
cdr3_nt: TGTGCCACCAGTGAGACCGGGACAGGGGATGGCTACACCTTC
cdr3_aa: CATSETGTGDGYTF

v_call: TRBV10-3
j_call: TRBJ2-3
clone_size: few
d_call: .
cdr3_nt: TGTGCCATCAGGAGACAGGAAGGGGCAGATACGCAGTATTTT
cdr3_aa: CAIRRQEGADTQYF

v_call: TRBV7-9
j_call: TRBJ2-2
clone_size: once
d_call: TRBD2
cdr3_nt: TGTGCCAGCAGCCCGAGCCCGGGACTAGAAAACACCGGGGAGCTGTTTTTT
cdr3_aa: CASSPSPGLENTGELFF

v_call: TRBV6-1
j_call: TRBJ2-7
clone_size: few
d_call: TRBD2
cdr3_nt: TGTGCCAGCAGTGATCCGTGGGAGGGTCCCCACGAGCAGTACTTC
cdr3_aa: CASSDPWEGPHEQYF

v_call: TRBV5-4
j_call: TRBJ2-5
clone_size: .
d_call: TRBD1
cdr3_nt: TGTGCCAGCAGCTTGGGGGGACAGTACCAAGAGACCCAGTACTTC
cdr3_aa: CASSLGGQYQETQYF

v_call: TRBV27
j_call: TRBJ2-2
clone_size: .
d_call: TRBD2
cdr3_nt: TGTGCCAGCAATCCCCGAGGACTAGCGGACACCGGGGAGCTGTTTTTT
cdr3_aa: CASNPRGLADTGELFF

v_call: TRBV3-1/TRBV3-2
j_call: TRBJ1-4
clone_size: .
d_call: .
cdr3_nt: TGTGCCAGCAGCTATGGACAGATTAATGAAAAACTGTTTTTT
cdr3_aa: CASSYGQINEKLFF

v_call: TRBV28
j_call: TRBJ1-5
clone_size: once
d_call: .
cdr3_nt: TGTGCCAGCAGTTTATTGAGAACAGGAGATCAGCCCCAGCATTTT
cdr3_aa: CASSLLRTGDQPQHF

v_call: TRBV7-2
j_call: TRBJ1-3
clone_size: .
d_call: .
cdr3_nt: TGTGCCAGCAGCACCACAGGTCTAGGTGGAAACACCATATATTTT
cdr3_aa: CASSTTGLGGNTIYF

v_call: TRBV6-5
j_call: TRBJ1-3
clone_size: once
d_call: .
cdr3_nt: TGTGCCAGCAGGGCATCTGGAAACACCATATATTTT
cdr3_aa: CASRASGNTIYF

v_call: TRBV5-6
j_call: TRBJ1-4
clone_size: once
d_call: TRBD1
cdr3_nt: TGTGCCAGCAGCTTGGACAGGGGGCGAATCGAAAAACTGTTTTTT
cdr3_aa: CASSLDRGRIEKLFF

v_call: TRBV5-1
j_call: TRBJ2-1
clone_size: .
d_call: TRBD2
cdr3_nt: TGCGCCAGCAGCCGTCAGGTTGGGACTAGCGTCCATGAGCAGTTCTTC
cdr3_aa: CASSRQVGTSVHEQFF

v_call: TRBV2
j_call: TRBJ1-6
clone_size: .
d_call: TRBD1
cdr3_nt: TGTGCCAGCAGTGGAAAGGGACAGGAGAGAGGATCCTATAATTCACCCCTCCACTTT
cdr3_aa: CASSGKGQERGSYNSPLHF

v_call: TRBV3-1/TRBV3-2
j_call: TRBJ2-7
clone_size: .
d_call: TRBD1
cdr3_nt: TGTGCCAGCAGCCGGAACGGACAGGGGAGCTACGAGCAGTACTTC
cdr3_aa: CASSRNGQGSYEQYF

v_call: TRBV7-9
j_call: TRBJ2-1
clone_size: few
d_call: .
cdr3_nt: TGTGCCAGCAGCTTAGGCCAGGGGTCACCCTACAATGAGCAGTTCTTC
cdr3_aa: CASSLGQGSPYNEQFF

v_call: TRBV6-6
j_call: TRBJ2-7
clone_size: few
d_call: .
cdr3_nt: TGTGCCAGCAGTTCCATGGACTCTGCCTACGAGCAGTACTTC
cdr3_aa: CASSSMDSAYEQYF

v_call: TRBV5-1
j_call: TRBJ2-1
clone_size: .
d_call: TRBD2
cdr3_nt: TGCGCCAGCAGCTTGGCGACTAGCGGGAGTAGGGGGGAGCAGTTCTTC
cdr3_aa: CASSLATSGSRGEQFF

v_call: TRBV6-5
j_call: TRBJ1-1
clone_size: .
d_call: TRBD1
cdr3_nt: TGTGCCAGCAGTTACGGGACAGGGGCAGGCACTGAAGCTTTCTTT
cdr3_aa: CASSYGTGAGTEAFF

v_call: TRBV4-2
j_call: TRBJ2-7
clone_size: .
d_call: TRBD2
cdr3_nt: TGTGCCAGCTCCGCCAGCGGGAGTTACGAGCAGTACTTC
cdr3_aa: CASSASGSYEQYF

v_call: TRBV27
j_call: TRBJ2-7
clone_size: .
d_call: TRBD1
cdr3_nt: TGTGCCAGCAGTCCAGAAGGACAGGGTTCCTACGAGCAGTACTTC
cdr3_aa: CASSPEGQGSYEQYF

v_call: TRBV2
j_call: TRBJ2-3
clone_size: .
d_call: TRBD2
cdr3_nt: TGTGCCAGCAGTCAGCCTCGTACTAGCGGGTCCGGTAAAGTAGATACGCAGTATTTT
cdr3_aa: CASSQPRTSGSGKVDTQYF

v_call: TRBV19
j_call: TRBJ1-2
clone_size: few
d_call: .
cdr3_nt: TGTGCCAGTAGTATTTTGGAGGGGCTTGGATATGGCTACACCTTC
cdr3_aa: CASSILEGLGYGYTF

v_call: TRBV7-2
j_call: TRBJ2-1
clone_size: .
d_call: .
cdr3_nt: TGTGCCAGCAGCTTTACAACAGGTCCGTATGAGCAGTTCTTC
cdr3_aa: CASSFTTGPYEQFF

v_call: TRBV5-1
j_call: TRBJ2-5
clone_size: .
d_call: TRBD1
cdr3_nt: TGCGCCAGCAGCCGGACAGGGGGCGAGGAGACCCAGTACTTC
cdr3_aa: CASSRTGGEETQYF

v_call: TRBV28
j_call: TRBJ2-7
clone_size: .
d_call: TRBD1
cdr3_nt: TGTGCCAGCAGTTTTCAGGGGGCCCGACTAGAGGACGAGCAGTACTTC
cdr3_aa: CASSFQGARLEDEQYF

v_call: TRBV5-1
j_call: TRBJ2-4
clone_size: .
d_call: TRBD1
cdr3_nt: TGCGCCAGCAGCTTGCGGACAGGGGGGCACATTCAGTACTTC
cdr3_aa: CASSLRTGGHIQYF

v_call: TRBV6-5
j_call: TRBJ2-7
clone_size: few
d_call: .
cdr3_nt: TGTGCCAGCAGAAGGCTAGCAGTCTCCTACGAGCAGTACTTC
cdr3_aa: CASRRLAVSYEQYF

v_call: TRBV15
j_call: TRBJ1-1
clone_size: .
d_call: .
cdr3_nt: TGTGCCACCAGCAGAGATCTGACGAGGACACTGAACACTGAAGCTTTCTTT
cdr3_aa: CATSRDLTRTLNTEAFF

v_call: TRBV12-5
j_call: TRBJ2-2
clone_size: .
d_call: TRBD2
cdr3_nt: TGTGCTAGTGGTAGCGGGAAGAACACCGGGGAGCTGTTTTTT
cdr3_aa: CASGSGKNTGELFF

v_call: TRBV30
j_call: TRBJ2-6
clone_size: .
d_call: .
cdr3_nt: TGTGCCTGGAGGGCAACTGGGGCCAACGTCCTGACTTTC
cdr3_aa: CAWRATGANVLTF

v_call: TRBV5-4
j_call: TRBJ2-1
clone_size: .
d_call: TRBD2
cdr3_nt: TGTGCCAGCAGCGCTGCTAGCGGGGGAAACAATGAGCAGTTCTTC
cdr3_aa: CASSAASGGNNEQFF

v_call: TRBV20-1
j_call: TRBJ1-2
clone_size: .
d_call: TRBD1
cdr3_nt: TGCAGTGCTAGTAAGGGACAGGTCGTTGATGGCTACACCTTC
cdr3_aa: CSASKGQVVDGYTF

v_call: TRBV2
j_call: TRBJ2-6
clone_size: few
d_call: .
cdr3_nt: TGTGGGGGGCACAGGGACATGTCTGGGGCCAACGTCCTGACTTTC
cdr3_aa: CGGHRDMSGANVLTF

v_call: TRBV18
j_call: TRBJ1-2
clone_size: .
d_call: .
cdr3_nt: TGTGCCAGCTCCCGGGAGTCTAACTATGGCTACACCTTC
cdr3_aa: CASSRESNYGYTF

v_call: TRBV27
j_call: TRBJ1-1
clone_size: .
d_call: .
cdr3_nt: TGTGCCAGCAGTTCCGCCCCAAACCAGGGGACTGAAGCTTTCTTT
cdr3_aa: CASSSAPNQGTEAFF

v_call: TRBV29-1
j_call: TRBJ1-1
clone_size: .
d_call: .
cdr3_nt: TGCAGCGCATGGGCCGGTACAGCGAACACTGAAGCTTTCTTT
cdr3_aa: CSAWAGTANTEAFF

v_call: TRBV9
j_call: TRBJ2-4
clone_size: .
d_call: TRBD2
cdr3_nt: TGTGCCAGCAGCGTAGAGCCCAGGCTAGCGGGAGGGCCGGGGGCCAAAAACATTCAGTACTTC
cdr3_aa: CASSVEPRLAGGPGAKNIQYF

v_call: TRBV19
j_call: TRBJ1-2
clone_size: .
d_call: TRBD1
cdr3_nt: TGTGCCAGTAGTAACCCCGACAGGGGATCTAACTATGGCTACACCTTC
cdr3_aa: CASSNPDRGSNYGYTF

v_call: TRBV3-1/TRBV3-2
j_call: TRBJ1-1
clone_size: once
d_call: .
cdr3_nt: TGTGCCAGCAGCCAAGATAGCAAGAACACTGAAGCTTTCTTT
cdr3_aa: CASSQDSKNTEAFF

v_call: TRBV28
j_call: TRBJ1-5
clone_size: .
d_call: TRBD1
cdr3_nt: TGTGCCAGCAGCCCCGGGACAGGCTTAAGGCCCCAGCATTTT
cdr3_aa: CASSPGTGLRPQHF

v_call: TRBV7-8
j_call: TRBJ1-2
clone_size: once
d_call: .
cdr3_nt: TGTGCCAGCAGCTTAGTCGGGACATTGTATGGCTACACCTTC
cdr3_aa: CASSLVGTLYGYTF

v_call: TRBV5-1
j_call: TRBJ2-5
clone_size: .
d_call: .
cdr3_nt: TGCGCCAGCAGCTTACTAGGGCAAGAGACCCAGTACTTC
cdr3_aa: CASSLLGQETQYF

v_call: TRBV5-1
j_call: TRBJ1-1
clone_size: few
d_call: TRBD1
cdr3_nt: TGCGCCAGCAGCTCCGGACAGGGCTCGGAGGCTTTCTTT
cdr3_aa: CASSSGQGSEAFF

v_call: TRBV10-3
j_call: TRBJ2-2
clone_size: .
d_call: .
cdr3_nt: TGTGCCATCAGTCCACAGGGGAACACCGGGGAGCTGTTTTTT
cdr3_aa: CAISPQGNTGELFF

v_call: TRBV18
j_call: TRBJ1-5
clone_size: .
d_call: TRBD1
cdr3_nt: TGTGCCAGCTCGACAGGGTTTGCGGAGCCCCAGCATTTT
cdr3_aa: CASSTGFAEPQHF

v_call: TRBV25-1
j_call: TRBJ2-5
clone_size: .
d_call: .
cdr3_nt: TGTGCCAGCACCAAACCTGGGGAGGAGACCCAGTACTTC
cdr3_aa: CASTKPGEETQYF

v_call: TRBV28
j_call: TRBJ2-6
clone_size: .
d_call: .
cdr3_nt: TGTGCCGGAATCAGGGCCCTCCGCTCTGGGGCCAACGTCCTGACTTTC
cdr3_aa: CAGIRALRSGANVLTF

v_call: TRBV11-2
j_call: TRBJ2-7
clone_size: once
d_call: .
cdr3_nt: TGTGCCAGCAGCTTGTCGCTAGAAGAGGTCCACGAGCAGTACTTC
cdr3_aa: CASSLSLEEVHEQYF

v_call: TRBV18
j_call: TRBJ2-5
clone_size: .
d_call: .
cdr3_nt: TGTGCCAGCTCACCTCCTTCTCAAACTAGTCAGGAGACCCAGTACTTC
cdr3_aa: CASSPPSQTSQETQYF